This TCR beta chain originates from a study of early T cells in non-severe SARS-CoV-2 infection. Study context: The study sequenced bulk RNA from unsorted whole blood, with chains unpaired. Study conclusions and caveats: CD4 and private specificities were missed by VDJdb matching, which favored anti-spike CD8 responses.

Turning to this clonotype: Its specificity is not known.

V dropped 3 bases and J dropped 6; count of bases not matched to a gene: 10. This CDR3 has 16 amino acids. CDR1 is KGHDR and CDR2 is SFDVKD in the germline V gene. Individual cDNA molecules were tagged with unique molecular identifiers, the study reported. TCRdb called the 5' RACE reads again in MiXCR, with one record for every CDR3 protein. The sample contains some 91,000 distinct CDR3 sequences, more than 13% of which appear only once. Sequencing input: whole blood. The clonotype comes from an adult who was a healthcare worker with PCR-confirmed SARS-CoV-2 infection or an uninfected control (not recorded which). The chain combines TRBV24-1 with TRBJ2-1; TRBD2 agrees at 7 bases. The CDR3 bases are TGTGCCACCAGTGATCCGACTGGCGGGAGTGGCAATGAGCAGTTCTTC. Its protein product is CATSDPTGGSGNEQFF.